This TCR beta chain was sequenced in a study of blood T cells in healthy people across ages. The use of a sample-barcoded 5' primer and a J-beta primer mix characterized a second PCR of about 7 to 12 cycles. TCRdb ran MiXCR on the 5' RACE reads and lists one entry per CDR3 protein. The repertoire consists of 600,000 to 1,000,000 distinct CDR3 sequences, with roughly 25% occurring once and the leading ten covering under 4.5%. CDR1 MDHEN and CDR2 SYDVKM come from the germline V gene. There are 16 residues in the CDR3. The V and J ends lost 6 bases and 3 bases, in that order; junction bases with no gene match: 9. The same data also went into a second study, on T cells of mothers and their children. That work adds: Healthy Caucasian mothers, three in number, and their six children were the donors. Similar effects of thymic selection on TCR recombination output were recorded in related and unrelated pairs.

This receptor was obtained from a boy younger than 18 in good health. The sample consisted of blood. The chain employs TRBV28 and TRBJ1-2, with TRBD1 matching over 11 bases. The CDR3 nucleotides are TGTGCCAGCAGACCTACCGGGACAGGGGGTGACTATGGCTACACCTTC. Translation: CASRPTGTGGDYGYTF.